The rows below give T cell receptor beta chains drawn from one sample of a study of cytotoxic CD8 clonotypes in ibrutinib-treated CLL. This table comes from immunoSEQ multiplex PCR, and its TCRdb copy is limited to in-frame clones, with some not included. The repertoire holds under 35,000 clones, with around 63% as singletons. The sequencing here drew on PBMCs, taken after 24 months of ibrutinib treatment. The source is a human donor with chronic lymphocytic leukemia. Both conserved end residues are part of each CDR3. Fields, in order: CDR3 protein, CDR3 DNA, D gene, clone size, V gene, J gene. D genes are given only for firm matches. Rows give clone size only sometimes, using once, few, many, or a class for an expanded clone.

CDR3: CASSLDPPTGIGMDGYTF; DNA: TGTGCCAGCAGCTTAGACCCCCCGACAGGGATAGGGATGGATGGCTACACCTTC; D: TRBD1; size: -; V: TRBV11-2; J: TRBJ1-2
CDR3: CASSAGQGLSTDTQYF; DNA: TGTGCTAGCAGCGCGGGACAGGGTTTAAGTACAGATACGCAGTATTTT; D: TRBD1; size: -; V: TRBV7-7; J: TRBJ2-3
CDR3: CSANPPPEAFF; DNA: TGCAGTGCTAACCCCCCCCCTGAAGCTTTCTTT; D: -; size: -; V: TRBV20-1; J: TRBJ1-1
CDR3: CASSQRIHGYTF; DNA: TGTGCCAGCAGCCAGAGAATCCATGGCTACACCTTC; D: -; size: once; V: TRBV7-2; J: TRBJ1-2
CDR3: CASTPSGVNTGELFF; DNA: TGTGCCAGCACCCCTAGCGGGGTGAACACCGGGGAGCTGTTTTTT; D: TRBD2; size: -; V: TRBV9; J: TRBJ2-2
CDR3: CASGLGQGLVEQYF; DNA: TGTGCCAGCGGCCTAGGACAGGGGCTCGTGGAGCAGTACTTC; D: TRBD1; size: -; V: TRBV2; J: TRBJ2-7
CDR3: CASSETRGRTRGYTF; DNA: TGCGCCAGCAGTGAGACGAGAGGACGGACGCGCGGCTACACCTTC; D: -; size: -; V: TRBV10-1; J: TRBJ1-2
CDR3: CASSLFVQGPYGYTF; DNA: TGTGCCAGCAGCTTATTTGTCCAGGGACCCTATGGCTACACCTTC; D: -; size: -; V: TRBV7-9; J: TRBJ1-2
CDR3: CASSTPLQYNEQFF; DNA: TGTGCCAGCAGCACCCCCCTACAGTACAATGAGCAGTTCTTC; D: -; size: -; V: TRBV7-9; J: TRBJ2-1
CDR3: CASSERQGSEQYF; DNA: TGTGCCAGCAGTGAGAGACAGGGTAGCGAGCAGTACTTC; D: TRBD1; size: -; V: TRBV6-1; J: TRBJ2-7
CDR3: CASSNSGRKETQYF; DNA: TGTGCCAGCAGCAACTCCGGGAGGAAAGAGACCCAGTACTTC; D: TRBD2; size: once; V: TRBV7-8; J: TRBJ2-5
CDR3: CASSRGAGGEKLFF; DNA: TGTGCCAGCAGTCGGGGGGCAGGGGGTGAAAAACTGTTTTTT; D: TRBD1; size: -; V: TRBV25-1; J: TRBJ1-4
CDR3: CASSGGVFRPVNDGYTF; DNA: TGCGCCAGCAGCGGAGGGGTGTTCCGACCTGTTAATGATGGCTACACCTTC; D: -; size: -; V: TRBV5-1; J: TRBJ1-2
CDR3: CACSNMGTGANVLTF; DNA: TGTGCCTGCTCCAATATGGGGACTGGGGCCAACGTCCTGACTTTC; D: -; size: -; V: TRBV2; J: TRBJ2-6
CDR3: CASSSRQSLSYNEQFF; DNA: TGTGCCAGCTCATCGAGACAGAGTCTCTCCTACAATGAGCAGTTCTTC; D: -; size: -; V: TRBV18; J: TRBJ2-1
CDR3: CASSLDGQTYEQYF; DNA: TGCGCCAGCAGCTTGGACGGACAGACCTACGAGCAGTACTTC; D: -; size: few; V: TRBV5-1; J: TRBJ2-7
CDR3: CAWSYSLPGGNIQYF; DNA: TGTGCCTGGAGTTACTCCCTCCCAGGGGGAAACATTCAGTACTTC; D: TRBD1; size: -; V: TRBV30; J: TRBJ2-4
CDR3: CASSKRDGYEQYF; DNA: TGTGCCAGCAGCAAACGGGACGGCTACGAGCAGTACTTC; D: -; size: once; V: TRBV11-3; J: TRBJ2-7
CDR3: CANEDRSQETQYF; DNA: TGCGCCAACGAAGACAGGAGCCAAGAGACCCAGTACTTC; D: -; size: few; V: TRBV10-1; J: TRBJ2-5
CDR3: CASSRAEDTQYF; DNA: TGTGCCAGCAGTAGAGCGGAAGATACGCAGTATTTT; D: -; size: -; V: TRBV6-5; J: TRBJ2-3
CDR3: CASTGGRINQPQHF; DNA: TGTGCCAGTACGGGGGGACGGATCAATCAGCCCCAGCATTTT; D: -; size: few; V: TRBV19; J: TRBJ1-5
CDR3: CATSLRDGGKGLFF; DNA: TGTGCCACCTCCCTTAGGGACGGAGGAAAGGGACTGTTTTTT; D: -; size: -; V: TRBV6-1; J: TRBJ1-4
CDR3: CASSSSQLSYEQYF; DNA: TGTGCCAGCAGCTCTAGTCAGCTCTCCTACGAGCAGTACTTC; D: -; size: few; V: TRBV5-6; J: TRBJ2-7
CDR3: CASSLGGSTGELFF; DNA: TGTGCTAGCAGCTTGGGGGGGAGCACCGGGGAGCTGTTTTTT; D: TRBD2; size: -; V: TRBV7-7; J: TRBJ2-2
CDR3: CASSPRGLAGDGETQYF; DNA: TGTGCCAGCAGCCCAAGGGGGCTAGCGGGGGATGGAGAGACCCAGTACTTC; D: TRBD2; size: many; V: TRBV7-9; J: TRBJ2-5